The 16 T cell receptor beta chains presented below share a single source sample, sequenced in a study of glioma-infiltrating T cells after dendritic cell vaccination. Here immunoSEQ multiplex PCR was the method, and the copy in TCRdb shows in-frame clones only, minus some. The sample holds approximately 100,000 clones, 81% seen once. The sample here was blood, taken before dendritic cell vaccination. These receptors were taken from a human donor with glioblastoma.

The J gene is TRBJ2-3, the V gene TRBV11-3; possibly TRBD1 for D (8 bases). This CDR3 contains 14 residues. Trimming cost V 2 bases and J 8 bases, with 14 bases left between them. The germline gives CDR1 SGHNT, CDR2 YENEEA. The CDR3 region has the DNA TGTGCCAGCAGCTTATATACAGGGGGGGGTACGCAGTATTTT. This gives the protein CASSLYTGGGTQYF. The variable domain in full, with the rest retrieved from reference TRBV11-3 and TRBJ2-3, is EAGVVQSPRYKIIEKKQPVAFWCNPISGHNTLYWYLQNLGQGPELLIRYENEEAVDDSQLPKDRFSAERLKGVDSTLKIQPAELGDSAVYLCASSLYTGGGTQYFGPGTRLTVL.

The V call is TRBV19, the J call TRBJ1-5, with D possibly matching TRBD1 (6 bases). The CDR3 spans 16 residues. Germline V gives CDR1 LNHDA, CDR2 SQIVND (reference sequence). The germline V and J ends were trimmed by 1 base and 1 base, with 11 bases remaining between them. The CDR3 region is CASSIGDNPSNQPQHF. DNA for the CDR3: TGTGCCAGTAGTATAGGGGACAATCCGAGCAATCAGCCCCAGCATTTT.

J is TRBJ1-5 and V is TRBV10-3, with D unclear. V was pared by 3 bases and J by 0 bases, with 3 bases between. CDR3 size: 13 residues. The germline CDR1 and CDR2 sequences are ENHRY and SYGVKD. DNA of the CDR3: TGTGCCATCAGTGACAGTAGCAATCAGCCCCAGCATTTT. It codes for CAISDSSNQPQHF.

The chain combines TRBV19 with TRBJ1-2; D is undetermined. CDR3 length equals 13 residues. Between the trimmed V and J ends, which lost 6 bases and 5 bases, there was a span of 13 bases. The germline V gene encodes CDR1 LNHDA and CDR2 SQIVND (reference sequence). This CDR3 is CASSPAGRYGYTF. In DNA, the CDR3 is TGTGCCAGTAGCCCGGCAGGCCGGTATGGCTACACCTTC.

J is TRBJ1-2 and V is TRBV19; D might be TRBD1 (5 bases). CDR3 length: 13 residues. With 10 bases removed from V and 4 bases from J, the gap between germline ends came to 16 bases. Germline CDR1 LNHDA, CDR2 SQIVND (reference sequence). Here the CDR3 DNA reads TGTGCCACCTCCAGGGATAAAGGCTATGGCTACACCTTC. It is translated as CATSRDKGYGYTF.

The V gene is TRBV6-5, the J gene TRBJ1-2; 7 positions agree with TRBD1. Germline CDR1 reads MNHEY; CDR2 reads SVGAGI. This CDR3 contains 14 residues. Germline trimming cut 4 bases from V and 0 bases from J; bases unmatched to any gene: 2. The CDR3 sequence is CASSLGQANYGYTF. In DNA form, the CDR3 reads TGTGCCAGCAGTTTAGGACAGGCTAACTATGGCTACACCTTC.

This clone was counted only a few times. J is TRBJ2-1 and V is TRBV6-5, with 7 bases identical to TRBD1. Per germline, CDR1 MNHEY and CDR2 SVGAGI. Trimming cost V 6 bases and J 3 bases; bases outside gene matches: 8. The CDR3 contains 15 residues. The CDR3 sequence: CASSPTGDLYNEQFF. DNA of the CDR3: TGTGCCAGCAGCCCTACAGGGGATCTCTACAATGAGCAGTTCTTC.

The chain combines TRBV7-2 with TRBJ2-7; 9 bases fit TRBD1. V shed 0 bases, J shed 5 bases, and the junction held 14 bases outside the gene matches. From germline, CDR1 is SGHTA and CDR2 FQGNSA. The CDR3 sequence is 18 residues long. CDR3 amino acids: CASSLASGQGFSYHEQYF. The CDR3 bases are TGTGCCAGCAGCTTAGCCTCCGGACAGGGGTTTTCTTACCACGAGCAGTACTTC. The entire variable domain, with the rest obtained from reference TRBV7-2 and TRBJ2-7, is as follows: GAGVSQSPSNKVTEKGKDVELRCDPISGHTALYWYRQSLGQGLEFLIYFQGNSAPDKSGLPSDRFSAERTGGSVSTLTIQRTQQEDSAVYLCASSLASGQGFSYHEQYFGPGTRLTVT.

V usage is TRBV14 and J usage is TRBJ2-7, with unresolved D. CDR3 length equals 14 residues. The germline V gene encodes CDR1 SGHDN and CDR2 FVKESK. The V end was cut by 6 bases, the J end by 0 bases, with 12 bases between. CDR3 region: CASRATISSYEQYF. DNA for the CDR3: TGTGCCAGCAGGGCTACTATAAGCTCCTACGAGCAGTACTTC. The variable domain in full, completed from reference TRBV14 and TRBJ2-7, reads EAGVTQFPSHSVIEKGQTVTLRCDPISGHDNLYWYRRVMGKEIKFLLHFVKESKQDESGMPNNRFLAERTGGTYSTLKVQPAELEDSGVYFCASRATISSYEQYFGPGTRLTVT.

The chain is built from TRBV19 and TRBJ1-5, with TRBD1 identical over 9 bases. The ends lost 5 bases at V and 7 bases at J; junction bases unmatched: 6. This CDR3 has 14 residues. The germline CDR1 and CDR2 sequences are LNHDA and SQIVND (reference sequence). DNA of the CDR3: TGTGCCAGTAGTGGACAGGGGTTTGTACAGCCCCAGCATTTT. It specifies CASSGQGFVQPQHF.

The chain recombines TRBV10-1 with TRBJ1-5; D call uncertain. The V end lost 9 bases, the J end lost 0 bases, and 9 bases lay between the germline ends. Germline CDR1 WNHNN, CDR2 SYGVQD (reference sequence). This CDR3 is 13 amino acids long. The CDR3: CASTLYSNQPQHF. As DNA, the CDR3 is TGCGCCAGTACTTTATATAGCAATCAGCCCCAGCATTTT.

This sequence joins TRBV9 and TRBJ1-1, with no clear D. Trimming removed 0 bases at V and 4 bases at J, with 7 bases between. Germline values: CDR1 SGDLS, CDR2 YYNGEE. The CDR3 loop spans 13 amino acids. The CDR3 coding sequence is TGTGCCAGCAGCGTAGTCGAGGGCACTGAAGCTTTCTTT. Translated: CASSVVEGTEAFF. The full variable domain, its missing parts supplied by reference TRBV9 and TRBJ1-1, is DSGVTQTPKHLITATGQRVTLRCSPRSGDLSVYWYQQSLDQGLQFLIQYYNGEERAKGNILERFSAQQFPDLHSELNLSSLELGDSALYFCASSVVEGTEAFFGQGTRLTVV.

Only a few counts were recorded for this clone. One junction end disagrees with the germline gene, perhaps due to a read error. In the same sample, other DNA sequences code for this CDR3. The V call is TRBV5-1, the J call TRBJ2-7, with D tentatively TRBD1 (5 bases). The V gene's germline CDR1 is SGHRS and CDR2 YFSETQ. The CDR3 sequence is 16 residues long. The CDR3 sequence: CASSLARQGAGYEQYF. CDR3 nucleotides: TGTGCCAGCAGCTTGGCTCGGCAGGGTGCCGGCTACGAGCAGTACTTC.

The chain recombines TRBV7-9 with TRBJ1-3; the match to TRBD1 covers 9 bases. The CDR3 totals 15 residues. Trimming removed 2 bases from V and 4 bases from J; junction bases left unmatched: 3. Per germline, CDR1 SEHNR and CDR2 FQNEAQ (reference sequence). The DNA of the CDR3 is TGTGCCAGCAGCTTAAGACAGGGGGAAGGAAACACCATATATTTT. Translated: CASSLRQGEGNTIYF.

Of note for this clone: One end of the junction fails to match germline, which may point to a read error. The CDR3 loop reads CASSLSGTDNSPLLF. CDR3 DNA sequence: TGTGCCAGCAGCTTATCAGGGACAGATAATTCACCCCTCCTCTTT. The V call is TRBV7-2, the J call TRBJ1-6; 7 bases align to TRBD1. Germline-derived CDR1 and CDR2 are SGHTA and FQGNSA. CDR3 length: 15 amino acids.

The CDR3 here is CASSPGGTSQTWAEAFF. For the CDR3, the DNA is TGTGCCAGCAGCCCGGGGGGGACAAGCCAGACGTGGGCTGAAGCTTTCTTT. This chain connects TRBV5-4 to TRBJ1-1; possibly TRBD1 for D (6 bases). CDR1 SGHNT and CDR2 YYREEE come from the germline V gene (reference sequence). CDR3 length: 17 amino acids. Trimming took off 4 bases at V and 6 bases at J, with 25 bases between the two ends.